The rows below give T cell receptor beta chains drawn from one sample of a study of T cell changes during pregnancy in multiple sclerosis. The data were produced by immunoSEQ multiplex PCR, yet TCRdb's version contains in-frame clones alone and is incomplete. The sample includes 60,000 to 70,000 clones, roughly 90% of them seen just once. The starting material was peripheral blood, obtained in the second trimester of pregnancy. The receptors were sampled from a female donor with multiple sclerosis, enrolled in a pregnancy study. Both conserved end residues are part of each CDR3. Each record gives: J gene, D gene, clone size, V gene, CDR3 protein, CDR3 DNA. D genes are given only for firm matches. Size tells how often a clone was seen (once, few, many) or the class of an expanded clone, and some rows leave it out.

TRBJ1-6,-,few,TRBV10-3,CAISELAAENSPLHF,TGTGCCATCAGTGAGTTGGCAGCGGAGAATTCACCCCTCCACTTT
TRBJ1-2,-,-,TRBV4-3,CASSPLPGKYGYTF,TGCGCCAGCAGCCCTTTACCAGGGAAATATGGCTACACCTTC
TRBJ1-5,-,-,TRBV10-2,CASSEFAGVNNQPQHF,TGCGCCAGCAGTGAGTTTGCAGGGGTTAACAATCAGCCCCAGCATTTT
TRBJ1-4,TRBD1,-,TRBV29-1,CSVSQGATNEKLFF,TGCAGCGTGTCCCAGGGGGCAACTAATGAAAAACTGTTTTTT
TRBJ1-1,TRBD1,-,TRBV6-1,CASSGQGAMNTEAFF,TGTGCCAGCAGCGGACAGGGGGCAATGAACACTGAAGCTTTCTTT
TRBJ2-3,-,-,TRBV7-7,CASSLGASFADTQYF,TGTGCCAGCAGCTTAGGGGCTAGCTTCGCAGATACGCAGTATTTT
TRBJ2-2,TRBD1,-,TRBV2,CASSGPDRRNTGELFF,TGTGCCAGCAGTGGGCCGGACAGGAGAAACACCGGGGAGCTGTTTTTT
TRBJ2-1,TRBD2,-,TRBV10-3,CAVGTSWFNEQFF,TGTGCCGTAGGGACTAGTTGGTTTAATGAGCAGTTCTTC
TRBJ2-4,-,-,TRBV7-2,CASSPGLTPNIQYF,TGTGCCAGCAGCCCCGGACTAACCCCGAACATTCAGTACTTC
TRBJ2-7,-,-,TRBV5-4,CASSLGNGGPNSYEQYF,TGTGCCAGCAGCTTGGGAAACGGCGGCCCGAATTCCTACGAGCAGTACTTC
TRBJ2-7,TRBD1,-,TRBV4-2,CASSQRTGHEQYF,TGTGCCAGCAGCCAACGGACAGGACACGAGCAGTACTTC
TRBJ2-7,TRBD2,-,TRBV9,CASSRGLAHEQYF,TGTGCCAGCAGCCGGGGACTAGCTCACGAGCAGTACTTC
TRBJ1-2,-,once,TRBV7-9,CASSLGAGAYGYTF,TGTGCCAGCAGCCTGGGGGCAGGAGCCTATGGCTACACCTTC
TRBJ1-3,-,-,TRBV4-2,CASSPKPGARGNTIYF,TGTGCCAGCAGCCCAAAACCAGGCGCACGTGGAAACACCATATATTTT
TRBJ2-3,-,-,TRBV7-2,CASSRSGTDTQYF,TGTGCCAGCAGCCGTAGCGGTACAGATACGCAGTATTTT
TRBJ2-4,-,-,TRBV7-2,CASSQWGEHIQYF,TGTGCCAGCAGCCAATGGGGGGAGCACATTCAGTACTTC
TRBJ2-4,TRBD1,-,TRBV27,CASSLGQERNIQYF,TGTGCCAGCAGTCTCGGACAGGAAAGAAACATTCAGTACTTC
TRBJ1-6,-,-,TRBV30,CAWSASSYNSPLHF,TGTGCCTGGAGTGCGAGCTCCTATAATTCACCCCTCCACTTT
TRBJ2-7,TRBD2,-,TRBV11-2,CASSLDLGLAGSGGYEQYF,TGTGCCAGCAGCTTAGATCTTGGGCTAGCGGGATCTGGGGGGTACGAGCAGTACTTC
TRBJ2-1,TRBD2,-,TRBV5-6,CASSFGLAGAPSGAEQFF,TGTGCCAGCAGCTTCGGACTAGCGGGAGCCCCGTCTGGCGCTGAGCAGTTCTTC
TRBJ1-1,-,-,TRBV7-9,CASSLEGVAGAFF,TGTGCCAGCAGCTTAGAGGGGGTAGCGGGAGCTTTCTTT
TRBJ2-5,-,few,TRBV18,CASSPRAETQYF,TGTGCCAGCTCACCCCGCGCAGAGACCCAGTACTTC
TRBJ1-2,-,-,TRBV6-1,CASSAGENYGYTF,TGTGCCAGCAGTGCAGGGGAAAACTATGGCTACACCTTC
TRBJ2-5,TRBD1,-,TRBV6-1,CASSTTGTGSETQYF,TGTGCCAGCAGCACCACCGGGACAGGGTCGGAGACCCAGTACTTC
TRBJ2-3,TRBD2,once,TRBV28,CASSSLAGVHSADTQYF,TGTGCCAGCAGTTCCCTAGCGGGAGTTCACAGTGCAGATACGCAGTATTTT
TRBJ2-3,-,-,TRBV6-6,CASSYLETDTQYF,TGTGCCAGCAGTTACTTAGAGACAGATACGCAGTATTTT
TRBJ1-2,TRBD1,-,TRBV19,CASSPGGNYGYTF,TGTGCCAGTAGTCCAGGGGGGAACTATGGCTACACCTTC
TRBJ1-1,-,-,TRBV6-5,CASSYSVGGPSEAFF,TGTGCCAGCAGTTACTCGGTTGGAGGACCATCTGAAGCTTTCTTT
TRBJ2-1,TRBD1,-,TRBV2,CANGQGQSSYNEQFF,TGTGCCAACGGACAGGGTCAAAGTTCCTACAATGAGCAGTTCTTC
TRBJ2-7,TRBD2,-,TRBV10-3,CAITPSGRIHEQYF,TGTGCCATCACCCCTAGCGGGAGGATCCACGAGCAGTACTTC
TRBJ2-3,TRBD1,-,TRBV5-1,CASSSGQGYTDTQYF,TGCGCCAGCAGCTCCGGACAGGGGTACACAGATACGCAGTATTTT